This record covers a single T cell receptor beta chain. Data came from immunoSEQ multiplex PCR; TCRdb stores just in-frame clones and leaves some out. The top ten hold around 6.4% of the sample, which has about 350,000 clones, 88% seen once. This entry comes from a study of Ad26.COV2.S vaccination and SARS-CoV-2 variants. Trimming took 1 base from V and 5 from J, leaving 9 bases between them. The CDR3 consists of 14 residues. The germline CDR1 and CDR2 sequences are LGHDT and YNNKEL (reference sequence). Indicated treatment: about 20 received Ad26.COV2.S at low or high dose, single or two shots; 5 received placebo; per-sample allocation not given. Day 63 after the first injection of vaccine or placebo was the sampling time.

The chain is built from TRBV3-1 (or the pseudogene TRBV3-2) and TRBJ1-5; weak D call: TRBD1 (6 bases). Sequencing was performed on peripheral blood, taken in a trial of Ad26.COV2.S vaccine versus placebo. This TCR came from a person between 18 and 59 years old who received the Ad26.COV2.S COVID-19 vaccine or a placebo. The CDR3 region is CASSQGGGHQPQHF. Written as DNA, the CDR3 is TGTGCCAGCAGCCAAGGGGGGGGGCATCAGCCCCAGCATTTT.